This T cell receptor beta chain was observed in a study of T cell responses to AZD1222 COVID-19 vaccine. Study-level points and caveats: Only a handful of people who got AZD1222 tested seropositive at baseline. Along spike, vaccine-associated CD4 TCRs were found throughout, with dominance at 160-218 and 743-854. The study reported that nearly half of spike-specific TCRs target unmutated variant regions. Increased Spike-specific TCR breadth and depth were observed after two AZD1222 doses.

Some clones are missing from TCRdb's copy, which holds only in-frame ones; the method was immunoSEQ multiplex PCR. The table shows approximately 100,000 clones, with roughly nine tenths occurring only once. As concerns this clone: Its antigen is as yet unknown.

CDR3 length: 15 amino acids. J lost 4 bases, V lost 3 bases, and 4 bases had no gene match. The germline CDR1 and CDR2 sequences are LNHDA and SQIVND (reference sequence). Sequenced material: peripheral blood, taken on day 0 of AZD1222 vaccination. The receptor's source is an adult in good health. The chain recombines TRBV19 with TRBJ1-1, with TRBD1 matching 11 bases. CDR3 sequence (DNA): TGTGCCAGTAGTATTTCCGGGACAGGGGGCACTGAAGCTTTCTTT. Translating it yields CASSISGTGGTEAFF. The full variable domain, in which reference TRBV19 and TRBJ1-1 provide the parts outside the CDR3, is DGGITQSPKYLFRKEGQNVTLSCEQNLNHDAMYWYRQDPGQGLRLIYYSQIVNDFQKGDIAEGYSVSREKKESFPLTVTSAQKNPTAFYLCASSISGTGGTEAFFGQGTRLTVV.